This T cell receptor (beta chain) stems from a study of blood T cell repertoires in COVID-19. V lost 2 bases and J lost 3, with 8 bases in between. CDR1 is MNHEY, CDR2 SVGEGT, per germline. The CDR3 is 13 amino acids. Notes on this clone: The sample contains more than one DNA sequence encoding this CDR3.

Source study methods: Estimation of nucleated cell counts relied on the amplification of reference gene primers. This table comes from immunoSEQ multiplex PCR, and its TCRdb copy is limited to in-frame clones, with some not included. V, J and clone size were drawn from that table, and D and trimming were deduced from the DNA. The table records 250,000 to 350,000 clones, roughly 89% of them present only once. Sequencing was performed on peripheral blood. The receptor was isolated from a woman in her 30s with active or convalescent COVID-19. The gene calls are TRBV6-2 or TRBV6-3 and TRBJ2-7; D may be TRBD1 (6 bases). CDR3 sequence: CASSYGQNYEQYF. CDR3 in DNA: TGTGCCAGCAGTTACGGACAGAACTACGAGCAGTACTTC.